The 31 T cell receptor beta chains below were found in one sample sequenced in a study of blood T cell repertoires in COVID-19. The data were produced by immunoSEQ multiplex PCR, yet TCRdb's version contains in-frame clones alone and is incomplete. The data show over 120,000 clones, with roughly 83% seen just once and less than 5% held by the top ten. The sequenced sample consisted of peripheral blood. These receptors were obtained from a woman aged 70-85 years with COVID-19, enrolled during active disease.

Within the sample, this clone is medium-sized. CDR3 in amino acids: CASRERTGAYYGYTF. DNA of the CDR3: TGTGCCAGCAGAGAACGGACAGGGGCCTACTATGGCTACACCTTC. The rearrangement uses TRBV2 and TRBJ1-2; TRBD1 aligns across 9 bases. The CDR3 is 15 residues long. Germline CDR1 SNHLY, CDR2 FYNNEI. Trimming removed 6 bases from V and 3 bases from J; junction bases left unmatched: 8.

This clone was counted between two and nine times. The gene calls are TRBV7-9 and TRBJ1-2; D is perhaps TRBD1 (5 bases). The V gene lost 2 bases and the J gene lost 7 bases, with 5 bases spanning the gap. Per the germline V gene, CDR1 is SEHNR and CDR2 is FQNEAQ (reference sequence). This CDR3 comprises 11 residues. The CDR3 region has the DNA TGTGCCAGCAGCTTAAGGGGTGGCTACACCTTC. It is translated as CASSLRGGYTF.

This chain uses TRBV5-1 with TRBJ1-1, with no clear D. This CDR3 contains 15 residues. V shed 0 bases and J shed 1 base, with 10 bases lying between them. The germline V gene encodes CDR1 SGHRS and CDR2 YFSETQ. CDR3 coding DNA: TGCGCCAGCAGCTTGGGGGGAGGTAGGAACACTGAAGCTTTCTTT. Translating gives CASSLGGGRNTEAFF.

The V gene is TRBV3-1 (or the pseudogene TRBV3-2), the J gene TRBJ1-3; maybe TRBD1 (6 bases). Germline-derived CDR1 and CDR2 are LGHDT and YNNKEL (reference sequence). The CDR3 spans 16 residues. V gave up 1 base and J gave up 2 bases, with 12 bases separating them. CDR3 protein: CASSQGPAGAGNTIYF. CDR3 bases: TGTGCCAGCAGCCAAGGGCCGGCAGGGGCTGGAAACACCATATATTTT.

This rearrangement joins TRBV3-1 (or the pseudogene TRBV3-2) to TRBJ2-3; D unclear. The germline gives CDR1 LGHDT, CDR2 YNNKEL (reference sequence). With 1 base removed from V and 6 bases from J, the gap between germline ends came to 5 bases. The CDR3 is 12 amino acids. CDR3: CASSQVRDTQYF. In DNA form, the CDR3 reads TGTGCCAGCAGCCAAGTGCGGGATACGCAGTATTTT.

This clone was seen only once. The V call is TRBV10-2, the J call TRBJ2-3; 8 nucleotides match TRBD2. The CDR3 is 16 amino acids. Germline-derived CDR1 and CDR2 are WSHSY and SAAADI. V was pared by 2 bases and J by 5 bases, with 9 bases of the junction left unmatched. The CDR3 sequence is CASSEIRGGPGDTQYF. The DNA for the CDR3 is TGCGCCAGCAGTGAGATTCGGGGGGGGCCCGGAGATACGCAGTATTTT.

This chain links TRBV5-1 with TRBJ2-5, with TRBD1 identical over 8 bases. V shed 2 bases and J 1 base; nucleotides not matched to a gene: 10. Germline V gene sequence: CDR1 SGHRS, CDR2 YFSETQ. The CDR3 covers 17 residues. This CDR3 is CASSLGSGGAPQETQYF. CDR3 bases: TGCGCCAGCAGCTTAGGTTCAGGGGGCGCCCCCCAAGAGACCCAGTACTTC.

This clone was seen a single time. This chain joins TRBV6-5 and TRBJ2-2; perhaps TRBD1 as D (6 bases). CDR1 and CDR2 from the germline V gene are MNHEY and SVGAGI. The CDR3 contains 13 residues. Trimming cost V 6 bases and J 6 bases, with 11 bases left between them. The CDR3 DNA is TGTGCCAGCAGGCAAACAGGGCCCGGGGAGCTGTTTTTT. This gives the protein CASRQTGPGELFF.

Remarks on this clone: Within the sample, other DNA sequences also encode this same CDR3. The gene calls are TRBV7-9 and TRBJ2-2, with no clear D. Trimming pared 0 bases from V and 1 base from J, leaving 6 bases between. The CDR3 length is 15 residues. CDR1 is SEHNR and CDR2 is FQNEAQ in the germline V gene (reference sequence). For the CDR3, the DNA is TGTGCCAGCAGCTTAGCGTCCGGGAACACCGGGGAGCTGTTTTTT. This gives the protein CASSLASGNTGELFF.

The chain links TRBV28 to TRBJ1-3; no definite D call. The CDR3 runs 16 residues. Germline V gives CDR1 MDHEN, CDR2 SYDVKM. The V gene lost 6 bases and the J gene lost 0 bases, with 15 bases spanning the gap. CDR3 region: CASRTLDGSSGNTIYF. CDR3 DNA sequence: TGTGCCAGCAGGACCCTCGACGGGAGCTCTGGAAACACCATATATTTT.

The chain combines TRBV5-6 with TRBJ2-7, with D maybe TRBD2 (7 bases). V gave up 6 bases and J gave up 5 bases, with 18 bases separating them. The CDR3 is 14 residues long. Germline values: CDR1 SGHDT, CDR2 YYEEEE. Written as DNA, the CDR3 is TGTGCCAGCACCCCACGGTGGGGGGGCGACGAGCAGTACTTC. Its translation: CASTPRWGGDEQYF.

The chain employs TRBV3-1 (or the pseudogene TRBV3-2) and TRBJ2-1, with 9 bases aligning to TRBD1. Germline assignment: CDR1 LGHDT and CDR2 YNNKEL (reference sequence). The CDR3 runs 16 residues. Losses at the gene ends were 1 base for V and 2 bases for J; bases not matched to a gene: 3. CDR3 in DNA: TGTGCCAGCAGCCAAGGAGGGACAGGGCCCTACAATGAGCAGTTCTTC. Encoded protein: CASSQGGTGPYNEQFF.

This chain joins TRBV7-9 and TRBJ2-1, with D perhaps TRBD1 (5 bases). The CDR3 length is 12 residues. V was shortened by 4 bases and J by 7 bases, with 8 bases between the two germline ends. The V gene's germline CDR1 is SEHNR and CDR2 FQNEAQ (reference sequence). CDR3 residues: CASSSGWNEQFF. The CDR3 region has the DNA TGTGCCAGCAGCTCAGGGTGGAATGAGCAGTTCTTC. The variable domain in full, with the rest retrieved from reference TRBV7-9 and TRBJ2-1, is DTGVSQNPRHKITKRGQNVTFRCDPISEHNRLYWYRQTLGQGPEFLTYFQNEAQLEKSRLLSDRFSAERPKGSFSTLEIQRTEQGDSAMYLCASSSGWNEQFFGPGTRLTVL.

This clone was observed a handful of times. The V gene is TRBV19, the J gene TRBJ2-5, with D perhaps matching TRBD1 (5 bases). Germline V gene lookup returns CDR1 LNHDA and CDR2 SQIVND (reference sequence). V was trimmed by 6 bases and J by 4 bases, leaving 12 bases between them. The CDR3 consists of 13 residues. CDR3 bases: TGTGCCAGTAGCCTTCAGGGCGGAGAGACCCAGTACTTC. Its translation: CASSLQGGETQYF.

The chain couples TRBV4-3 to TRBJ2-5; possibly TRBD1 for D (6 bases). The CDR3 sequence is 15 residues long. From germline, CDR1 is LGHNA and CDR2 YSLEER. V was clipped by 4 bases and J by 3 bases, with 15 bases between them. In DNA, the CDR3 is TGCGCCAGCAGCCCTCAGGGGACACCTGAAGAGACCCAGTACTTC. Translated, it gives CASSPQGTPEETQYF.

V is TRBV27 and J is TRBJ2-7, with 7 bases lining up with TRBD1. The germline V gene encodes CDR1 MNHEY and CDR2 SMNVEV (reference sequence). Trimming removed 8 bases from V and 7 bases from J; junction bases left unmatched: 11. This CDR3 region has 13 residues. CDR3 protein: CASDLTGMGEQYF. DNA for the CDR3: TGTGCCAGCGATCTGACAGGGATGGGGGAGCAGTACTTC.

The chain combines TRBV4-3 with TRBJ2-3; D gene uncertain. Trimming shortened V by 0 bases and J by 6 bases, and 4 bases separated the two germline ends. The germline CDR1 and CDR2 sequences are LGHNA and YSLEER. This CDR3 has 12 residues. The CDR3, as DNA: TGCGCCAGCAGCCAAGATCATGATACGCAGTATTTT. As protein: CASSQDHDTQYF.

This rearrangement joins TRBV5-1 to TRBJ2-3, with 7 bases matching TRBD2. V dropped 7 bases and J dropped 3; count of bases not matched to a gene: 8. This CDR3 has 14 residues. Germline CDR1 SGHRS, CDR2 YFSETQ. The CDR3 reads CASGGEYGTDTQYF. The CDR3 DNA reads as TGCGCCAGCGGGGGGGAGTACGGGACAGATACGCAGTATTTT.

J is TRBJ1-3 and V is TRBV6-2 or TRBV6-3; 9 bases map to TRBD1. J lost 0 bases, V lost 5 bases, and 2 bases had no gene match. The V gene's germline CDR1 is MNHEY and CDR2 SVGEGT. This CDR3 contains 15 residues. CDR3 in DNA: TGTGCCAGCAGTGACAGGGGGTACTCTGGAAACACCATATATTTT. Translated: CASSDRGYSGNTIYF.

CDR3 sequence (DNA): TGTGCCAGCAGTCCGACAGGGGGGACTGAAGCTTTCTTT. Translation: CASSPTGGTEAFF. This rearrangement joins TRBV6-4 to TRBJ1-1; 9 bases map to TRBD1. The germline gives CDR1 MRHNA, CDR2 SNTAGT. This CDR3 comprises 13 residues. J was trimmed by 5 bases and V by 5 bases; bases with no gene match: 3.

The gene calls are TRBV2 and TRBJ1-2; the D is unclear. V lost 6 bases to trimming and J lost 2 bases, with 10 bases between them. CDR1 and CDR2 from the germline V gene are SNHLY and FYNNEI. This CDR3 has 13 amino acids. The CDR3 here is CASSLKENYGYTF. CDR3 coding DNA: TGTGCCAGCAGCCTGAAGGAGAACTATGGCTACACCTTC.

The chain couples TRBV14 to TRBJ1-1; 8 bases are shared with TRBD1. The CDR3 length is 13 residues. CDR1 and CDR2 from the germline V gene are SGHDN and FVKESK. V dropped 4 bases and J dropped 11; count of bases not matched to a gene: 9. The CDR3 DNA follows: TGTGCCAGCAGCCTCGCCCAGGGGGCGGGGGCTTTCTTT. Translation gives CASSLAQGAGAFF. Variable domain in full (rest from reference TRBV14 and TRBJ1-1): EAGVTQFPSHSVIEKGQTVTLRCDPISGHDNLYWYRRVMGKEIKFLLHFVKESKQDESGMPNNRFLAERTGGTYSTLKVQPAELEDSGVYFCASSLAQGAGAFFGQGTRLTVV.

The rearrangement joins TRBV29-1 to TRBJ1-1; 7 bases match TRBD1. With 6 bases clipped from V and 4 bases from J, the junction kept 5 bases outside the gene matches. This CDR3 has 12 amino acids. Germline values: CDR1 SQVTM, CDR2 ANQGSEA. The CDR3 DNA sequence: TGCAGCGTCCGGACAGGAGGCACTGAAGCTTTCTTT. Translating it yields CSVRTGGTEAFF.

The CDR3 DNA reads as TGCGCCAGCTCCCCGTCCCCGGGGGGGGAGACCCAGTACTTC. This encodes CASSPSPGGETQYF. The V call is TRBV10-2, the J call TRBJ2-5, with 8 bases identical to TRBD2. In germline, CDR1 is WSHSY, CDR2 SAAADI. V lost 8 bases, J lost 5 bases, and 10 bases stayed unmatched. The CDR3 sequence is 14 residues long.

This rearrangement joins TRBV30 to TRBJ1-1, with D tentatively TRBD1 (6 bases). V lost 3 bases, J lost 8 bases, and 16 bases lay in between. This CDR3 is 13 amino acids long. Germline-derived CDR1 and CDR2 are GTSNPN and SVGIG (reference sequence). The DNA for the CDR3 is TGTGCCTGGAGGGCTAACTCGGACAGAGAAGCTTTCTTT. This codes for CAWRANSDREAFF. The entire variable domain, with the rest obtained from reference TRBV30 and TRBJ1-1, is as follows: SQTIHQWPATLVQPVGSPLSLECTVEGTSNPNLYWYRQAAGRGLQLLFYSVGIGQISSEVPQNLSASRPQDRQFILSSKKLLLSDSGFYLCAWRANSDREAFFGQGTRLTVV.

CDR3 coding DNA: TGTGCCAGCAGTTTACGGGACAGCCGCCACTGGTCTGATGGCTACACCTTC. Translation: CASSLRDSRHWSDGYTF. The chain couples TRBV27 to TRBJ1-2; TRBD1 matches at 7 bases. The germline gives CDR1 MNHEY, CDR2 SMNVEV (reference sequence). The ends lost 2 bases at V and 6 bases at J; junction bases unmatched: 15. CDR3 size: 17 residues.

This chain connects TRBV19 to TRBJ1-5; D is possibly TRBD1 (6 bases). The V end lost 0 bases, the J end lost 3 bases, and 9 bases lay between the germline ends. This CDR3 spans 15 amino acids. Germline V CDR1 and CDR2: LNHDA, SQIVND (reference sequence). DNA of the CDR3: TGTGCCAGTAGTATAGATAGGACAGTCAATCAGCCCCAGCATTTT. Amino acids: CASSIDRTVNQPQHF.

Remarks on this clone: This sample also contains other DNA sequences that code for the same CDR3. The chain employs TRBV19 and TRBJ1-5; TRBD1 agrees at 7 bases. The V segment lost 3 bases and the J segment 4 bases; nucleotides outside the gene matches: 3. Germline-derived CDR1 and CDR2 are LNHDA and SQIVND (reference sequence). The CDR3 runs to 14 residues. The CDR3 here is CASSMTGLNQPQHF. The CDR3 region has the DNA TGTGCCAGTAGTATGACAGGGCTGAATCAGCCCCAGCATTTT. Full variable domain (outside the CDR3, taken from reference TRBV19 and TRBJ1-5): DGGITQSPKYLFRKEGQNVTLSCEQNLNHDAMYWYRQDPGQGLRLIYYSQIVNDFQKGDIAEGYSVSREKKESFPLTVTSAQKNPTAFYLCASSMTGLNQPQHFGDGTRLSIL.

This clone is a singleton in its sample. The chain recombines TRBV12-3 or TRBV12-4 with TRBJ1-4; TRBD1 aligns across 10 bases. This CDR3 is 13 amino acids long. V dropped 9 bases and J dropped 6; count of bases not matched to a gene: 4. DNA of the CDR3: TGTGCCAGTCTCGGGACAGGGGATGAAAAACTGTTTTTT. Translating gives CASLGTGDEKLFF.

The rearrangement joins TRBV20-1 to TRBJ2-1, with D maybe TRBD2 (5 bases). V lost 3 bases and J lost 8, with 11 bases in between. Germline lookup yields CDR1 DFQATT and CDR2 SNEGSKA (reference sequence). The CDR3 is made up of 12 amino acids. The CDR3, as DNA: TGCAGTGCTAGTTGGAGGAACGATGAGCAGTTCTTC. It specifies CSASWRNDEQFF.

This clone was observed a few times. The rearrangement joins TRBV14 to TRBJ2-3; D ambiguous. The CDR3 spans 16 residues. Trimming took off 0 bases at V and 3 bases at J, with 13 bases between the two ends. The V gene's germline CDR1 is SGHDN and CDR2 FVKESK. CDR3 sequence reads: CASSQELSSRTDTQYF. The CDR3 coding sequence is TGTGCCAGCAGCCAAGAACTCTCATCGAGAACAGATACGCAGTATTTT.